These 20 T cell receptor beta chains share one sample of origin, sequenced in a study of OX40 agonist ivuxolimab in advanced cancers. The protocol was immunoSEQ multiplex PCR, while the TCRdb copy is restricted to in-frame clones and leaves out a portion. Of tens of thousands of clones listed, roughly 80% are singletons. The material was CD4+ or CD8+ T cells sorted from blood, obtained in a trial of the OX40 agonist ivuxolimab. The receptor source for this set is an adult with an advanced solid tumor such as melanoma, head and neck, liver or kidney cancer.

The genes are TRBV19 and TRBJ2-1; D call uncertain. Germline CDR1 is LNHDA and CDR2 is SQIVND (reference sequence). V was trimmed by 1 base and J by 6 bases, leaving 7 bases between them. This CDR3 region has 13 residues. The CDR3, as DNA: TGTGCCAGTAGTATAGGAAATAGCAATGAGCAGTTCTTC. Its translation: CASSIGNSNEQFF.

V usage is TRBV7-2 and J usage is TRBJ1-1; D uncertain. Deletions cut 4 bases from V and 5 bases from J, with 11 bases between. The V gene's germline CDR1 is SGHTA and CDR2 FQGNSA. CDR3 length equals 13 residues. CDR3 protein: CASSSRSATEAFF. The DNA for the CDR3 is TGTGCCAGCAGCTCTCGTTCGGCTACTGAAGCTTTCTTT.

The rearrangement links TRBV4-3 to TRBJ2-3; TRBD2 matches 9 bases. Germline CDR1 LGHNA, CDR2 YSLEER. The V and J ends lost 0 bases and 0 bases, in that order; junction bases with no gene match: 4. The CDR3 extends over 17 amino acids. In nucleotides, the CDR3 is TGCGCCAGCAGCCAAGATTGGCGGGGGGGCAGCACAGATACGCAGTATTTT. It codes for CASSQDWRGGSTDTQYF.

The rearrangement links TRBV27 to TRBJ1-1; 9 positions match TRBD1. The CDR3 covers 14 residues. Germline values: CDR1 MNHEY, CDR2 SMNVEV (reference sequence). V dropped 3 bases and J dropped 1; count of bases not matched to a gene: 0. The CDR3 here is CASSLDRGNTEAFF. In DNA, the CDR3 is TGTGCCAGCAGTTTGGACAGGGGGAACACTGAAGCTTTCTTT.

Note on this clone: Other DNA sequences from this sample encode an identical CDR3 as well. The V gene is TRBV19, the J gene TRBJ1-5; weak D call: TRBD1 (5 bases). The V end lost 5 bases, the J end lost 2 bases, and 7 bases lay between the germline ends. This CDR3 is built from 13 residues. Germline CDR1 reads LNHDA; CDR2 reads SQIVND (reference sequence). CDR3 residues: CASSSGGNQPQHF. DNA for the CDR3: TGTGCCAGTAGTTCGGGGGGCAATCAGCCCCAGCATTTT.

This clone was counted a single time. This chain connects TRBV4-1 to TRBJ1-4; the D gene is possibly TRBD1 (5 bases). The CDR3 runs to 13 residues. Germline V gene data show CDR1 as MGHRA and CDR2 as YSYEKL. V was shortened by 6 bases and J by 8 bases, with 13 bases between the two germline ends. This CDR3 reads CASRPGGKEKLFF. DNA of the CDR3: TGCGCCAGCAGACCTGGGGGGAAGGAAAAACTGTTTTTT.

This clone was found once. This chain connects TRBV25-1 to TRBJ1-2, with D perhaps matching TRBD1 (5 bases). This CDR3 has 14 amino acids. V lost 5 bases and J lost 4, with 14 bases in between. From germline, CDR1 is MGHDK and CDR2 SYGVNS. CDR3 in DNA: TGTGCCAGCAGTAAGGCAGGAGGGGCCTATGGCTACACCTTC. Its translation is CASSKAGGAYGYTF.

The CDR3 loop is CASSPRGQGTEAFF. The CDR3 DNA reads TGTGCCAGCAGCCCCCGTGGTCAAGGCACTGAAGCTTTCTTT. This sequence joins TRBV7-8 and TRBJ1-1; D not resolved. V lost 5 bases and J lost 4, with 14 bases in between. The CDR3 runs to 14 residues. Germline V gene sequence: CDR1 SGHVS, CDR2 FQNEAQ.

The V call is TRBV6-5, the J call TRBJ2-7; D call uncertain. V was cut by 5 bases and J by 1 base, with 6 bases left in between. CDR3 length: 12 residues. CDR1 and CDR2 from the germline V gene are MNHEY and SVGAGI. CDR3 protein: CASSDHSYEQYF. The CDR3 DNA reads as TGTGCCAGCAGTGACCATTCCTACGAGCAGTACTTC.

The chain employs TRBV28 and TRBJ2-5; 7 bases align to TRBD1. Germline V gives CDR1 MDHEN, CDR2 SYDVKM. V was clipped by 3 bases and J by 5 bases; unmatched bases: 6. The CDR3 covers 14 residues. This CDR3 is CASSLQRGLETQYF. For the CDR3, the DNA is TGTGCCAGCAGTTTGCAGAGGGGGCTGGAGACCCAGTACTTC.

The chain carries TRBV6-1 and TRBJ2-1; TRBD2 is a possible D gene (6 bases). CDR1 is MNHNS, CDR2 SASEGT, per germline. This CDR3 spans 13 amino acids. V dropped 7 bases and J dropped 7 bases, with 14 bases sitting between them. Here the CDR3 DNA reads TGTGCCAGCACCCAGACTAGGCGGAATGAGCAGTTCTTC. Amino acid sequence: CASTQTRRNEQFF.

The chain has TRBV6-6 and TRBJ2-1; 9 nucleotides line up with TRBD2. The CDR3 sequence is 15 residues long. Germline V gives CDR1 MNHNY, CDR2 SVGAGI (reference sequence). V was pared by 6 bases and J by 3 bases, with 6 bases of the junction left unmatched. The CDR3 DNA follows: TGTGCCAGCAGGGCCGCGGGAGGGGACTACAATGAGCAGTTCTTC. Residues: CASRAAGGDYNEQFF.

The CDR3 DNA sequence: TGTGCCAGCAGCCTAAGCCCAGATACGCAGTATTTT. This sequence encodes CASSLSPDTQYF. The rearrangement uses TRBV7-6 and TRBJ2-3; D not resolved. This CDR3 is 12 amino acids long. Per germline, CDR1 SGHVS and CDR2 FNYEAQ. V shed 5 bases and J shed 4 bases, with 7 bases lying between them.

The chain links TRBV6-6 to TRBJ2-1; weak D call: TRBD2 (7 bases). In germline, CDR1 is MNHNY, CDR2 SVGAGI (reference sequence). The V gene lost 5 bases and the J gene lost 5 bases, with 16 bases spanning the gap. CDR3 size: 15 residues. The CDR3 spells CASSLGGGADNEQFF. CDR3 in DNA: TGTGCCAGCAGTCTCGGCGGGGGCGCGGACAATGAGCAGTTCTTC.

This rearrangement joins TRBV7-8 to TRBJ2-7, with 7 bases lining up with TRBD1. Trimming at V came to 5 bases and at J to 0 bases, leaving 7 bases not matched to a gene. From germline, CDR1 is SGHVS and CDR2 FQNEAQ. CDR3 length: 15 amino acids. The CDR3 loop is CASSTWTGDSYEQYF. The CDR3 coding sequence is TGTGCCAGCAGCACGTGGACAGGAGACTCCTACGAGCAGTACTTC.

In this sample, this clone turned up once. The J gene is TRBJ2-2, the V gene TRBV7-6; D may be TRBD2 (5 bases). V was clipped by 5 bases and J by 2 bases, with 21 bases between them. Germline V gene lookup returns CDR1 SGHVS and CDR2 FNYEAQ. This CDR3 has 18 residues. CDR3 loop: CASSRRRADGVNTGELFF. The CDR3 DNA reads TGTGCCAGCAGCCGACGGCGGGCAGACGGAGTCAACACCGGGGAGCTGTTTTTT.

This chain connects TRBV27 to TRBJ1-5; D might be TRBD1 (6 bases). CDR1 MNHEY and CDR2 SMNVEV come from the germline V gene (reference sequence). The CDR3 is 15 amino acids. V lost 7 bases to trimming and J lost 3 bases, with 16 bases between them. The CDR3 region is CASTSLGGANQPQHF. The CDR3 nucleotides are TGTGCCAGCACATCCTTGGGGGGGGCCAATCAGCCCCAGCATTTT.

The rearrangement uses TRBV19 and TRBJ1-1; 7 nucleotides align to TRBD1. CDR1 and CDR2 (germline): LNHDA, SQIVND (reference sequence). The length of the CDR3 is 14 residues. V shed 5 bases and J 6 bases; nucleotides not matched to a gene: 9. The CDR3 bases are TGTGCCAGTAGTCCAGACAGGGAAATCGCTGAAGCTTTCTTT. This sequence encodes CASSPDREIAEAFF. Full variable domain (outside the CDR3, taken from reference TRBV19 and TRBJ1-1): DGGITQSPKYLFRKEGQNVTLSCEQNLNHDAMYWYRQDPGQGLRLIYYSQIVNDFQKGDIAEGYSVSREKKESFPLTVTSAQKNPTAFYLCASSPDREIAEAFFGQGTRLTVV.

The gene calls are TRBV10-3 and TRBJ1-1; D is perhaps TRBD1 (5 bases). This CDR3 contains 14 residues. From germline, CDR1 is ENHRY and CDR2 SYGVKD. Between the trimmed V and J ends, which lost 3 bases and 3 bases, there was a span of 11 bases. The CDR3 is CAISERGGDTEAFF. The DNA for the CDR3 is TGTGCCATCAGTGAAAGGGGAGGGGACACTGAAGCTTTCTTT.

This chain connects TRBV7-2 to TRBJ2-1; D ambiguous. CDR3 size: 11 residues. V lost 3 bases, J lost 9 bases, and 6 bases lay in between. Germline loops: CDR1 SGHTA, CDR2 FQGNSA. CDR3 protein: CASSFFPEQFF. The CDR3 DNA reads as TGTGCCAGCAGCTTTTTTCCTGAGCAGTTCTTC.